These 3 T cell receptor beta chains share one sample of origin, sequenced in a study of shared clonotypes between healthy human individuals. Method: immunoSEQ multiplex PCR; TCRdb's copy keeps in-frame clones and lacks some. Counted here are about 820,000 clones, around 93% occurring once; the ten biggest clones make up around 24%. It was CD45RO-negative cells, positively selected for CCR7, that made up naive CD8 cells, with terminally differentiated effector memory CD45RA+ cells excluded. Sequenced input: naive CD8+ T cells sorted from blood. All receptors derive from a man aged 30 to 45 in good health.

The rearrangement joins TRBV7-9 to TRBJ2-7; 8 bases align to TRBD2. The CDR3 is made up of 17 amino acids. Germline lookup yields CDR1 SEHNR and CDR2 FQNEAQ (reference sequence). The V segment lost 5 bases and the J segment 0 bases; nucleotides outside the gene matches: 12. In DNA form, the CDR3 reads TGTGCCAGCAGCCATACCTCGGGGGGGAGGCCCTCCTACGAGCAGTACTTC. Its protein is CASSHTSGGRPSYEQYF.

This chain uses TRBV15 with TRBJ1-2; D not resolved. The CDR3 sequence is 15 residues long. Germline CDR1 is LNHNV and CDR2 is YYDKDF (reference sequence). V lost 0 bases, J lost 4 bases, and 12 bases lay in between. The CDR3 region is CATSRDRLGPYGYTF. The CDR3 nucleotides read TGTGCCACCAGCAGAGACAGGTTGGGCCCCTATGGCTACACCTTC.

This chain joins TRBV30 and TRBJ1-1, with D uncertain. V was trimmed by 5 bases and J by 0 bases, leaving 10 bases between them. The CDR3 totals 13 residues. Germline CDR1 reads GTSNPN; CDR2 reads SVGIG (reference sequence). In nucleotides, the CDR3 is TGTGCCTGGTCCCTAGCCGTGAACACTGAAGCTTTCTTT. It encodes CAWSLAVNTEAFF.